These T cell receptor beta chains were read from a single sample in a study of blood T cell repertoires in COVID-19. Clones were read by immunoSEQ multiplex PCR, and TCRdb kept only the in-frame ones, dropping some. The profile shows some 160,000 clones, approximately 90% of them singletons. Sequencing input: peripheral blood. These receptors all stem from a young man with COVID-19, enrolled during active disease. The CDR3 runs from the conserved cysteine through the conserved F or W. Each record gives: clone size, D gene, J gene, V gene, CDR3 length, CDR3 protein, CDR3 DNA. A D gene is named only where the DNA matches it firmly. Clone size is given for some rows only: seen once, a few or many times, or a class if the clone is expanded.

>once|TRBD1|TRBJ1-6|TRBV19|16
CATRDRGSSYNSPLHF
TGTGCCACCAGAGACAGGGGTAGCTCCTATAATTCACCCCTCCACTTT
>-|TRBD1|TRBJ1-1|TRBV9|13
CASSEGANTEAFF
TGTGCCAGCAGCGAGGGGGCGAACACTGAAGCTTTCTTT
>-|-|TRBJ1-1|TRBV12-3/TRBV12-4|13
CASSFSVNTEAFF
TGTGCCAGCAGTTTTTCAGTGAACACTGAAGCTTTCTTT
>-|TRBD2|TRBJ2-7|TRBV7-2|14
CASSLEGTTYEQYF
TGTGCCAGCAGCTTAGAAGGGACTACCTACGAGCAGTACTTC
>-|-|TRBJ2-7|TRBV9|14
CASSVAGRGHEQYF
TGTGCCAGCAGCGTAGCTGGCAGGGGCCACGAGCAGTACTTC
>once|-|TRBJ1-1|TRBV19|15
CASSINRAGGTEAFF
TGTGCCAGTAGTATAAATAGAGCCGGGGGAACTGAAGCTTTCTTT
>-|-|TRBJ2-1|TRBV5-5|13
CASSPARLNEQFF
TGTGCCAGCAGCCCTGCCCGACTCAATGAGCAGTTCTTC
>-|TRBD2|TRBJ2-1|TRBV10-3|14
CAISELAGRNEQFF
TGTGCCATCAGTGAGCTAGCGGGACGCAATGAGCAGTTCTTC
>-|-|TRBJ2-2|TRBV19|14
CASSIRLATGELFF
TGTGCCAGTAGTATAAGGCTAGCCACCGGGGAGCTGTTTTTT
>-|TRBD2|TRBJ2-1|TRBV6-6|16
CASSPTSGLAVNEQFF
TGTGCCAGCAGTCCCACCTCGGGACTAGCGGTCAATGAGCAGTTCTTC
>-|TRBD2|TRBJ2-2|TRBV4-1|15
CASSQGLAGTGELFF
TGCGCCAGCAGCCAGGGACTAGCGGGCACCGGGGAGCTGTTTTTT
>-|-|TRBJ2-7|TRBV7-9|14
CASARGAPDYEQYF
TGTGCCAGCGCCCGGGGAGCGCCCGACTACGAGCAGTACTTC
>-|TRBD1|TRBJ2-7|TRBV20-1|11
CSAPTGYEQYF
TGCAGTGCGCCGACAGGGTACGAGCAGTACTTC
>-|TRBD2|TRBJ2-2|TRBV9|15
CASSSPGGAPGELFF
TGTGCCAGCAGCTCCCCCGGGGGGGCTCCCGGGGAGCTGTTTTTT
>-|-|TRBJ1-1|TRBV29-1|15
CSVTGQTGMNTEAFF
TGCAGCGTGACCGGCCAGACGGGAATGAACACTGAAGCTTTCTTT
>-|-|TRBJ2-7|TRBV11-2|13
CASSPPGPFEQYF
TGTGCCAGCAGCCCTCCAGGGCCTTTCGAGCAGTACTTC
>-|TRBD1|TRBJ2-6|TRBV5-4|18
CASSLLGQGISGANVLTF
TGTGCCAGCAGCTTGTTGGGACAGGGGATCTCTGGGGCCAACGTCCTGACTTTC
>-|-|TRBJ2-1|TRBV2|14
CASFGGRPYNEQFF
TGTGCCAGCTTCGGGGGGCGTCCCTACAATGAGCAGTTCTTC
>-|-|TRBJ1-4|TRBV4-1|15
CASSPLEGTNEKLFF
TGCGCCAGCAGCCCGCTGGAGGGAACTAATGAAAAACTGTTTTTT
>-|-|TRBJ1-1|TRBV2|12
CASSAGGGEAFF
TGTGCCAGCAGTGCTGGGGGAGGGGAAGCTTTCTTT
>-|TRBD2|TRBJ2-1|TRBV28|15
CASSLGGLAPPEQFF
TGTGCCAGCAGTCTAGGGGGACTAGCCCCTCCTGAGCAGTTCTTC
>-|-|TRBJ1-6|TRBV27|14
CASSPGGALSPLHF
TGTGCCAGCAGTCCCGGCGGGGCCCTCTCTCCCCTCCACTTT
>-|-|TRBJ2-7|TRBV7-9|12
CASRLDRYEQYF
TGTGCCAGCAGGTTAGACAGATACGAGCAGTACTTC
>-|TRBD2|TRBJ2-1|TRBV2|14
CASSTSGSWNEQFF
TGTGCCAGCAGTACTAGCGGGAGTTGGAATGAGCAGTTCTTC
>-|-|TRBJ1-3|TRBV6-5|15
CASRETADSGNTIYF
TGTGCCAGCAGGGAGACAGCAGACTCTGGAAACACCATATATTTT
>few|TRBD2|TRBJ2-7|TRBV5-4|15
CASSNPGLAGGEQYF
TGTGCCAGCAGCAACCCGGGACTAGCGGGAGGAGAGCAGTACTTC
>-|TRBD1|TRBJ2-7|TRBV2|16
CASIQRESGGSYEQYF
TGTGCCAGCATACAAAGGGAGTCAGGGGGATCCTACGAGCAGTACTTC
>-|TRBD1|TRBJ2-6|TRBV5-4|19
CASSSTGTGGYSGANVLTF
TGTGCCAGCAGCTCCACCGGGACAGGGGGGTACTCTGGGGCCAACGTCCTGACTTTC
>-|-|TRBJ1-5|TRBV24-1|16
CATSDAGTPSNQPQHF
TGTGCCACCAGTGATGCCGGGACACCTAGCAATCAGCCCCAGCATTTT
>-|TRBD1|TRBJ2-2|TRBV5-1|17
CASSLNRGVPPTGELFF
TGCGCCAGCAGCCTTAACAGGGGCGTCCCACCCACCGGGGAGCTGTTTTTT
>-|-|TRBJ2-3|TRBV24-1|14
CATGDDSSTDTQYF
TGTGCCACCGGGGATGACAGCAGCACAGATACGCAGTATTTT
>-|TRBD2|TRBJ2-1|TRBV4-3|16
CASSQDLLAGTNEQFF
TGCGCCAGCAGCCAAGATCTACTAGCGGGTACCAATGAGCAGTTCTTC
>-|-|TRBJ2-6|TRBV19|15
CASSSHRAGANVLTF
TGTGCCAGTAGTTCGCACAGGGCTGGGGCCAACGTCCTGACTTTC
>few|TRBD1|TRBJ1-4|TRBV4-1|17
CASSQWTWGQGGEKLFF
TGCGCCAGCAGCCAATGGACCTGGGGACAGGGAGGCGAAAAACTGTTTTTT
>-|TRBD2|TRBJ2-1|TRBV5-4|15
CASSPGLAAYNEQFF
TGTGCCAGCAGCCCCGGACTAGCGGCCTACAATGAGCAGTTCTTC
>-|TRBD1|TRBJ2-2|TRBV7-2|15
CASRERTGRAGELFF
TGTGCCAGCAGAGAGCGGACAGGGCGGGCCGGGGAGCTGTTTTTT
>-|-|TRBJ2-7|TRBV11-2|14
CASSLVQGSYEQYF
TGTGCCAGCAGCTTAGTCCAGGGCTCCTACGAGCAGTACTTC
>-|-|TRBJ2-7|TRBV10-3|12
CAISPSGYEQYF
TGTGCCATCAGTCCCTCGGGGTACGAGCAGTACTTC
>-|TRBD2|TRBJ2-7|TRBV18|13
CASSPGGGYEQYF
TGTGCCAGCTCACCCGGGGGAGGGTACGAGCAGTACTTC